These 18 T cell receptor beta chains share one sample of origin, sequenced in a study of post-analysis software for immune sequencing data. General study results and limits: TRBV5-6, TRBV5-1 and TRBV20-1 belonged to a set of about 5 TRBV segments that were more frequent in patients than controls.

The authors incorporated unique molecular identifiers into the TCR beta cDNA libraries. TCRdb recomputed calls from the PCR reads with MiXCR, one row per CDR3 protein. The table lists about 500,000 distinct CDR3 sequences, approximately 46% of them singletons. These TCRs are of unknown antigen specificity. The source material was blood. Receptors were obtained from a girl aged 5 to 17 with multiple sclerosis.

The chain couples TRBV20-1 to TRBJ2-5, with 9 bases identical to TRBD2. The CDR3 has 15 residues. The germline gives CDR1 DFQATT, CDR2 SNEGSKA (reference sequence). V lost 3 bases, J lost 1 base, and 6 bases stayed unmatched. The CDR3 sequence: CSARRAGGLQETQYF. CDR3 bases: TGCAGTGCTAGGCGAGCGGGAGGACTCCAAGAGACCCAGTACTTC.

This clonotype was found once. This chain joins TRBV6-2 or TRBV6-3 and TRBJ2-1; D gene unclear. The CDR3 totals 15 residues. V was pared by 3 bases and J by 0 bases, with 9 bases between. Per the germline V gene, CDR1 is MNHEY and CDR2 is SVGEGT. Written as DNA, the CDR3 is TGTGCCAGCAGTTATCTGGCTATCTCCTACAATGAGCAGTTCTTC. Its protein is CASSYLAISYNEQFF.

The chain links TRBV20-1 to TRBJ2-7, with D perhaps TRBD1 (6 bases). The germline gives CDR1 DFQATT, CDR2 SNEGSKA (reference sequence). The V gene lost 4 bases and the J gene lost 3 bases, with 19 bases spanning the gap. The CDR3 sequence is 15 residues long. In DNA, the CDR3 is TGCAGTGCTACGCACAACAGGGTAGCCGGCTACGAGCAGTACTTC. It is translated as CSATHNRVAGYEQYF.

This clonotype has a single count. V is TRBV29-1 and J is TRBJ2-4; D may be TRBD2 (6 bases). Germline CDR1 reads SQVTM; CDR2 reads ANQGSEA. Trimming cost V 7 bases and J 8 bases, with 24 bases left between them. The CDR3 runs 15 residues. The CDR3 region has the DNA TGCAGCGCTCGTCAAGGGAGGCGGGAATCGGACATTCAGTACTTC. As protein: CSARQGRRESDIQYF.

In its sample, this clonotype was seen a few times. The chain combines TRBV6-5 with TRBJ1-2, with D perhaps matching TRBD1 (6 bases). V lost 6 bases and J lost 7, with 21 bases in between. CDR3 length: 15 residues. CDR1 and CDR2 (germline): MNHEY, SVGAGI. CDR3 nucleotide sequence: TGTGCCAGCAGCCTGCTCCGGGACATGCGCCGTGGCTACACCTTC. As protein: CASSLLRDMRRGYTF.

This clonotype was detected only a few times. The rearrangement joins TRBV27 to TRBJ2-7; 11 nucleotides match TRBD2. In germline, CDR1 is MNHEY, CDR2 SMNVEV (reference sequence). The CDR3 loop spans 16 amino acids. V lost 5 bases, J lost 2 bases, and 8 bases stayed unmatched. Here the CDR3 DNA reads TGTGCCAGCAGTCACCCCGGGACTAGCGGTCCCTACGAGCAGTACTTC. Its translation: CASSHPGTSGPYEQYF.

Only a few counts were recorded for this clonotype. The chain is built from TRBV4-3 and TRBJ1-6; D is ambiguous. The CDR3 length is 14 residues. Looked up from germline, CDR1 is LGHNA and CDR2 is YSLEER. Deletions cut 1 base from V and 8 bases from J, with 9 bases between. The CDR3: CASSQGGRDSPLHF. The CDR3 region has the DNA TGCGCCAGCAGCCAAGGAGGGCGGGATTCACCCCTCCACTTT.

This rearrangement joins TRBV14 to TRBJ2-7; possibly TRBD2 for D (6 bases). The CDR3 has 14 amino acids. Trimming took off 4 bases at V and 2 bases at J, with 12 bases between the two ends. Germline loops: CDR1 SGHDN, CDR2 FVKESK. CDR3 sequence (DNA): TGTGCCAGCAGCCGAGGGGCGGGGACCTACGAGCAGTACTTC. The encoded protein is CASSRGAGTYEQYF.

The genes are TRBV18 and TRBJ1-2; 7 bases line up with TRBD1. The CDR3 loop spans 15 amino acids. Germline values: CDR1 KGHSH, CDR2 LQKENI. V lost 3 bases to trimming and J lost 2 bases; unmatched junction nucleotides: 6. The CDR3 DNA sequence: TGTGCCAGCTCACCCCCGGGACAGACAAACTATGGCTACACCTTC. It is translated as CASSPPGQTNYGYTF.

This clonotype was seen more than once but under ten times. The chain is built from TRBV20-1 and TRBJ1-5; 8 nucleotides agree with TRBD1. Germline V gene data show CDR1 as DFQATT and CDR2 as SNEGSKA (reference sequence). The CDR3 extends over 15 amino acids. The ends lost 5 bases at V and 5 bases at J; junction bases unmatched: 11. DNA for the CDR3: TGCAGTGCTTTTGGACAGGGAGGAGGGGATCAGCCCCAGCATTTT. Translating gives CSAFGQGGGDQPQHF.

There are a few counts of this clonotype. The genes are TRBV5-1 and TRBJ2-7; TRBD1 aligns across 9 bases. The CDR3 totals 14 residues. The V segment lost 4 bases and the J segment 1 base; nucleotides outside the gene matches: 3. Germline V lookup: CDR1 SGHRS, CDR2 YFSETQ. CDR3 sequence reads: CASSGDRESYEQYF. DNA for the CDR3: TGCGCCAGCAGCGGGGACAGGGAGTCCTACGAGCAGTACTTC.

The V gene is TRBV6-5, the J gene TRBJ2-4; 12 bases line up with TRBD2. Near its end, the DNA agrees better with TRBJ2-7, so the J call may be wrong. CDR1 is MNHEY and CDR2 is SVGAGI in the germline V gene. The CDR3 is 17 residues long. CDR3 amino acids: CASSSRTSGISSYEQYF. In DNA form, the CDR3 reads TGTGCCAGCAGTTCCAGGACTAGCGGGATAAGCTCCTACGAGCAGTACTTC.

This rearrangement joins TRBV20-1 to TRBJ2-7, with D perhaps TRBD1 (6 bases). The CDR3 spans 15 residues. Germline values: CDR1 DFQATT, CDR2 SNEGSKA (reference sequence). The V end lost 4 bases, the J end lost 0 bases, and 16 bases lay between the germline ends. The CDR3 is CSATPATGSSYEQYF. DNA of the CDR3: TGCAGTGCTACCCCCGCGACAGGTAGCTCCTACGAGCAGTACTTC.

The chain has TRBV11-2 and TRBJ2-1; 8 nucleotides agree with TRBD2. The V gene's germline CDR1 is SGHAT and CDR2 FQNNGV. This CDR3 spans 22 amino acids. V lost 1 base to trimming and J lost 0 bases; unmatched junction nucleotides: 20. CDR3 amino acids: CASSLGGREKGSGSRSYNEQFF. DNA for the CDR3: TGTGCCAGCAGCTTAGGGGGGCGTGAGAAGGGAAGCGGGAGCCGCTCCTACAATGAGCAGTTCTTC.

Comments on this clonotype: At one end, the junction sequence differs from germline, possibly due to a read error. CDR3 amino acids: CASRSLRSKSNQSQHF. CDR3 DNA: TGTGCCAGCAGATCCCTAAGGAGCAAGAGCAATCAGTCCCAGCATTTT. The rearrangement links TRBV28 to TRBJ1-5; D unclear. CDR3 length equals 16 residues. Germline V lookup: CDR1 MDHEN, CDR2 SYDVKM.

This clonotype was observed a few times. The DNA for the CDR3 is TGTGCCAGCAGCTGGAGGCCGCGGGGGGCCTCAAGCTACGAGCAGTACTTC. Translating gives CASSWRPRGASSYEQYF. The chain recombines TRBV7-8 with TRBJ2-7, with 8 bases matching TRBD2. There are 17 residues in the CDR3. Per the germline V gene, CDR1 is SGHVS and CDR2 is FQNEAQ. With V trimmed by 4 bases and J by 3 bases, 14 bases remained unmatched.

This chain uses TRBV6-5 with TRBJ1-2; 8 bases match TRBD1. Germline loops: CDR1 MNHEY, CDR2 SVGAGI. The CDR3 is made up of 16 amino acids. V lost 8 bases to trimming and J lost 1 base; unmatched junction nucleotides: 12. CDR3 amino acids: CASVRAGQAINYGYTF. The DNA for the CDR3 is TGTGCCAGCGTTCGGGCGGGACAGGCGATTAACTATGGCTACACCTTC.

The chain couples TRBV27 to TRBJ2-1; D perhaps matches TRBD1 (6 bases). CDR1 is MNHEY, CDR2 SMNVEV, per germline (reference sequence). With 6 bases removed from V and 4 bases from J, the gap between germline ends came to 10 bases. The CDR3 spans 13 residues. This chain's CDR3 is CASSRTEYNEQFF. The CDR3 DNA follows: TGTGCCAGCAGCCGGACAGAATACAATGAGCAGTTCTTC.